The 14 T cell receptor beta chains in this list originate from one sample, sequenced in a study of blood T cell repertoires in COVID-19 (TCRdb year 2020). The library was prepared using the immunoSEQ multiplex PCR assay. TCRdb carries this immuneACCESS record with in-frame sequences only. Its versions omit some clonotypes, under half of them owing to an unresolved V gene in the studies checked, with the rest unexplained. Counted in this sample were about 250,000 clones; around 85% of them appeared once. The ten largest clones add up to around 8.9% of the sample. Sequenced: peripheral blood. The origin of the receptors is a man older than 75 with acute or convalescent COVID-19.

V is TRBV29-1 and J is TRBJ1-4, with D possibly TRBD1 on 5 matching bases. The V end was cut by 8 bases, the J end by 8 bases, with 24 bases between. The CDR3 is made up of 15 amino acids. Germline CDR1 and CDR2: SQVTM and ANQGSEA. This chain's CDR3 is CSLTLITGFGEKLFF. The CDR3 region has the DNA TGCAGCCTCACCCTCATAACAGGTTTTGGCGAAAAACTGTTTTTT.

The V gene is TRBV5-1, the J gene TRBJ1-2; 7 nucleotides match TRBD1. This CDR3 is 16 amino acids long. The V gene's germline CDR1 is SGHRS and CDR2 YFSETQ. V gave up 0 bases and J gave up 1 base; unmatched junction bases: 6. Here the CDR3 reads CASSLEGGRNNYGYTF. DNA for the CDR3: TGCGCCAGCAGCTTGGAAGGGGGCAGAAATAACTATGGCTACACCTTC.

CDR3 nucleotide sequence: TGTGCCAGCAGTCCAGGGGGCTGGATTCAGCCCCAGCATTTT. It codes for CASSPGGWIQPQHF. The rearrangement uses TRBV6-5 and TRBJ1-5; TRBD1 matches 8 bases. The CDR3 is made up of 14 amino acids. V shed 5 bases and J 6 bases; nucleotides not matched to a gene: 6. Germline CDR1 and CDR2: MNHEY and SVGAGI.

The genes are TRBV10-3 and TRBJ1-6; D is unclear. The CDR3 has 14 amino acids. Between the trimmed V and J ends, which lost 2 bases and 10 bases, there was a span of 12 bases. Germline CDR1 ENHRY, CDR2 SYGVKD. The CDR3 spells CAISETGRHSPLHF. In DNA form, the CDR3 reads TGTGCCATCAGTGAGACCGGGAGGCACTCACCCCTCCACTTT.

The chain is built from TRBV6-1 and TRBJ2-1; 10 nucleotides match TRBD2. Trimming took 2 bases from V and 8 from J; bases not matched to a gene: 6. The germline V gene has CDR1 MNHNS and CDR2 SASEGT. The CDR3 covers 15 residues. CDR3 nucleotides: TGTGCCAGCAGTGAACACCTAGCGGGGGCCTATGAGCAGTTCTTC. Its protein product is CASSEHLAGAYEQFF.

The chain recombines TRBV12-2 with TRBJ2-1; TRBD2, the table's D call, was not compared with the DNA. TRBV12-2 is a listed pseudogene. The CDR3 is 15 residues long. The DNA of the CDR3 is TGTGCAAGTCGCTGGCTAGCGGGAGTTAATAATGAGCAGTTCTTC. This gives the protein CASRWLAGVNNEQFF.

The chain recombines TRBV18 with TRBJ1-3; D gene uncertain. The CDR3 is 15 amino acids. Trimming took 3 bases from V and 0 from J, leaving 9 bases between them. CDR1 is KGHSH, CDR2 LQKENI, per germline. This chain's CDR3 is CASSPYSSSGNTIYF. CDR3 nucleotides: TGTGCCAGCTCACCCTACAGCAGCTCTGGAAACACCATATATTTT. Drawing the rest from reference TRBV18 and TRBJ1-3, the complete variable domain is NAGVMQNPRHLVRRRGQEARLRCSPMKGHSHVYWYRQLPEEGLKFMVYLQKENIIDESGMPKERFSAEFPKEGPSILRIQQVVRGDSAAYFCASSPYSSSGNTIYFGEGSWLTVV.

V usage is TRBV27 and J usage is TRBJ2-1; 7 bases map to TRBD2. CDR1 and CDR2 from the germline V gene are MNHEY and SMNVEV (reference sequence). This CDR3 has 14 amino acids. The V segment lost 5 bases and the J segment 9 bases; nucleotides outside the gene matches: 10. DNA for the CDR3: TGTGCCAGCAGTCCCTGGGGGGGTGAAGGTGAGCAGTTCTTC. It specifies CASSPWGGEGEQFF.

This chain's CDR3 is CASRGTPSSTDTQYF. The CDR3 nucleotides are TGCGCCAGCAGGGGGACTCCTTCTAGCACAGATACGCAGTATTTT. The rearrangement uses TRBV5-1 and TRBJ2-3; maybe TRBD2 (6 bases). This CDR3 is built from 15 residues. Germline V gene data show CDR1 as SGHRS and CDR2 as YFSETQ. V lost 5 bases to trimming and J lost 0 bases, with 13 bases between them.

The J gene is TRBJ2-7, the V gene TRBV6-5; a possible D gene is TRBD2 (5 bases). V lost 6 bases and J lost 5, with 17 bases in between. The CDR3 consists of 14 residues. Germline CDR1 reads MNHEY; CDR2 reads SVGAGI. This chain's CDR3 is CASREAGKSDEQYF. CDR3 nucleotide sequence: TGTGCCAGCAGGGAGGCAGGTAAGAGCGACGAGCAGTACTTC.

This clone turned up a few times. The chain joins TRBV7-6 to TRBJ2-7; D is perhaps TRBD1 (5 bases). CDR3 length equals 18 residues. V shed 0 bases and J shed 1 base, with 19 bases lying between them. Germline V gives CDR1 SGHVS, CDR2 FNYEAQ. CDR3 DNA sequence: TGTGCCAGCAGCTTAGCGATGCGCGTGCAGGGCACTTCCTACGAGCAGTACTTC. As protein: CASSLAMRVQGTSYEQYF.

The rearrangement joins TRBV4-2 to TRBJ2-1; D possibly corresponds to TRBD1 (6 bases). The CDR3 is 12 residues long. Trimming cost V 5 bases and J 10 bases, with 12 bases left between them. CDR1 is LGHNA, CDR2 YNFKEQ, per germline. The DNA for the CDR3 is TGTGCCAGCAGCAACAGGGAATCGGAGCAGTTCTTC. Its translation: CASSNRESEQFF.

This chain joins TRBV24-1 and TRBJ2-1, with 7 positions matching TRBD1. The CDR3 length is 12 residues. The germline gives CDR1 KGHDR, CDR2 SFDVKD. After removal of 6 bases from V and 10 bases from J, the junction contained 5 bases not matched to a gene. The CDR3 spells CATSSWTGEQFF. The CDR3 bases are TGTGCCACCAGTAGCTGGACAGGAGAGCAGTTCTTC.

The V and J genes are TRBV9 and TRBJ1-6, with TRBD1 matching 9 bases. Germline V gene lookup returns CDR1 SGDLS and CDR2 YYNGEE. The V gene end was trimmed by 3 bases and the J gene end by 9 bases; junction bases not matched to a gene: 7. CDR3 length: 15 amino acids. CDR3 protein: CASSAGQGASSPLHF. The CDR3 DNA follows: TGTGCCAGCAGCGCGGGACAGGGTGCTTCTTCACCCCTCCACTTT.